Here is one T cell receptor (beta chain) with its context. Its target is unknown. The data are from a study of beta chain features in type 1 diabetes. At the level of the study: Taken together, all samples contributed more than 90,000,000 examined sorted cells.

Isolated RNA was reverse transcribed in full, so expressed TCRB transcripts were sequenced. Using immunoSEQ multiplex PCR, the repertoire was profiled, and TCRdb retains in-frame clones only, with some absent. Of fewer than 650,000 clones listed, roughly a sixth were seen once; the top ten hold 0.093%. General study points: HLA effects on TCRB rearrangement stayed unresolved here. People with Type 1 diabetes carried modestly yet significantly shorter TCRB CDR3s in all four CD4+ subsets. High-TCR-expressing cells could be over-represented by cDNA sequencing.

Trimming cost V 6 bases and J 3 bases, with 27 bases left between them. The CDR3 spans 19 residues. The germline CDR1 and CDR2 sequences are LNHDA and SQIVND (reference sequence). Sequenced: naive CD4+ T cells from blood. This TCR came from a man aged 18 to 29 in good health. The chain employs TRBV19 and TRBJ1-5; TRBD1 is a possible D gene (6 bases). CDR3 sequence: CASRLKPEGGSAYNQPQHF. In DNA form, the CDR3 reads TGTGCCAGTAGACTCAAACCCGAGGGGGGGTCCGCGTACAATCAGCCCCAGCATTTT.